This T cell receptor beta chain emerged from a study of metastatic and nonmetastatic thyroid tumors. This clone was counted ten times or more. In the authors' workflow: Researchers built a distant-metastasis classifier for papillary thyroid cancer that drew on CDR3 differences across clinicopathological groups. TCRdb reassembled clones from the PCR reads with MiXCR. The V and J calls were determined by TCRdb, not by the authors. The sample comprises approximately 40,000 clones, 11% of which are singletons, and roughly 23% rests with the top ten. Patients underwent thyroid surgery, and none had received any treatment before it. The CDR3 runs to 14 residues. With 2 bases removed from V and 4 bases from J, the gap between germline ends came to 9 bases. The V gene's germline CDR1 is WSHSY and CDR2 SAAADI.

This sequence joins TRBV10-2 and TRBJ2-1; D is undetermined. Sequencing input: blood. The TCR comes from a female donor with papillary thyroid cancer or a benign thyroid nodule (not recorded which). Some clones in this sample may be carry-over from other donors' samples. DNA for the CDR3: TGCGCCAGCAGTGAGGTGGTCTTTTACAATGAGCAGTTCTTC. Translated: CASSEVVFYNEQFF.